This T cell receptor beta chain was retrieved from a study of T cells in Graves' hyperthyroidism and ophthalmopathy. Germline V gene data show CDR1 as MNHEY and CDR2 as SMNVEV (reference sequence). The CDR3 runs to 16 residues. V trimming: 6 bases; J trimming: 0 bases; junction bases outside the gene matches: 6. Amplification yielded TCR beta CDR3 regions, with RNA transcripts as the source. The TCR CDR3 was amplified in a first-round RT-PCR using the HTBI primer set. MiXCR, run by TCRdb on the multiplex PCR reads, gives a single entry per CDR3 protein. Seen here are 490,000 or so distinct CDR3 sequences, 22% observed once, and the top ten hold around 54%.

The receptor was derived from a woman aged 70-85 years with Graves' ophthalmopathy. Source material: blood. The rearrangement uses TRBV27 and TRBJ2-3, with TRBD2 matching 10 bases. The CDR3 coding sequence is TGTGCCAGCAGGAGACTAGCGGGCCTAAGCACAGATACGCAGTATTTT. It encodes CASRRLAGLSTDTQYF.